This T cell receptor (beta chain) derives from a study of blood T cells in healthy people across ages. Study-wide results and limits: Aged donors had fewer naive CD4+ cells and lower diversity than long-lived donors.

This clonotype was found a few times. Antigen unknown. Each donor's blood draw was roughly 10 milliliters of peripheral blood. A J-beta primer mix and a sample-barcoded 5' primer were used in a second PCR of about 7 to 12 cycles. TCRdb itself ran the 5' RACE reads through MiXCR, one entry per CDR3 protein. The data contain 650,000 to 1,000,000 distinct CDR3 sequences, around half of them singletons. J was trimmed by 2 bases and V by 2 bases; bases with no gene match: 12. The germline CDR1 and CDR2 sequences are DFQATT and SNEGSKA (reference sequence). This CDR3 comprises 16 residues. The sequenced sample was blood. The TCR comes from a man older than 75 in good health. V gene TRBV20-1 combines with J gene TRBJ2-7, with 7 bases matching TRBD2. CDR3 region: CSARRSRGGSPYEQYF. The CDR3 DNA follows: TGCAGTGCTAGAAGGTCCCGCGGCGGGAGCCCCTACGAGCAGTACTTC.